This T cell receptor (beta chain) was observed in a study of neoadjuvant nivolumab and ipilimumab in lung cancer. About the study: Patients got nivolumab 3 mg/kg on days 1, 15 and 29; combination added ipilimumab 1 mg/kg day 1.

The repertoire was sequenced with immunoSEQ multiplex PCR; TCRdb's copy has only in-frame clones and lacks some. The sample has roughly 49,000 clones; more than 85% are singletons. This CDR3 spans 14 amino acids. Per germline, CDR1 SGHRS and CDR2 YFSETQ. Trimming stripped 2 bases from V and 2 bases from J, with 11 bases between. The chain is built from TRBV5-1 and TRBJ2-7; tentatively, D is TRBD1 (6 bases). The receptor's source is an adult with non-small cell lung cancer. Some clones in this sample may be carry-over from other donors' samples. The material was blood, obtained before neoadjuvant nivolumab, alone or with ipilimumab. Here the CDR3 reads CASSLGGLAYEQYF. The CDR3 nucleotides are TGCGCCAGCAGCTTAGGGGGTTTAGCCTACGAGCAGTACTTC.